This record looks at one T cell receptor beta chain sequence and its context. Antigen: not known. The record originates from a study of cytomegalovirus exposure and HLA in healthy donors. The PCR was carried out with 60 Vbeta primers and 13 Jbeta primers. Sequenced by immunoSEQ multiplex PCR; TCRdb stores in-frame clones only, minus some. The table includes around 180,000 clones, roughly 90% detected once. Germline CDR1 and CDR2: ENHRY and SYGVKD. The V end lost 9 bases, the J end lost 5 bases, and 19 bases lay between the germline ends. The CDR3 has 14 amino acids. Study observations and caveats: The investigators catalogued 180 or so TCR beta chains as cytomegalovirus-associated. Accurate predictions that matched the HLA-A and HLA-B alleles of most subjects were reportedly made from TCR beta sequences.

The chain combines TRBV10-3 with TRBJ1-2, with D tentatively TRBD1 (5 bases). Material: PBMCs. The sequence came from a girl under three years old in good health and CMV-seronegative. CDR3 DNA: TGTGCCATTTCGTCGGACACACTCCAATATGGCTACACCTTC. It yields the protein CAISSDTLQYGYTF.